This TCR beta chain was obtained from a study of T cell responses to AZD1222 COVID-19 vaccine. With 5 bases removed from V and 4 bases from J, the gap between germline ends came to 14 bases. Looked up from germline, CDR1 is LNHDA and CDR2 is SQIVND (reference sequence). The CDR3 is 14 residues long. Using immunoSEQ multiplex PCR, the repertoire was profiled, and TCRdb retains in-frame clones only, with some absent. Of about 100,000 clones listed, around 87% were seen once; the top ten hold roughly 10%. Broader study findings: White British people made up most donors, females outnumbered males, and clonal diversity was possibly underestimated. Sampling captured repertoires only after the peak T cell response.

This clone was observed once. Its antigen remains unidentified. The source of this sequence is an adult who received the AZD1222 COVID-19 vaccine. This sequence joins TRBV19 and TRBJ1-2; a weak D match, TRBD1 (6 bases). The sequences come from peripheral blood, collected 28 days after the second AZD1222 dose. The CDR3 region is CASSVDRTLYGYTF. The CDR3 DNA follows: TGTGCCAGTAGTGTCGACAGGACCCTCTATGGCTACACCTTC.